A selection of T cell receptor beta chains follows, all from one sample in a study of T cells in Graves' hyperthyroidism and ophthalmopathy. TCRdb re-called the multiplex PCR reads through MiXCR, storing one row per CDR3 protein. This table holds approximately 710,000 distinct CDR3 sequences, roughly 17% found once. Sequencing was performed on blood. Receptor source: a man aged 45 to 65 with Graves' hyperthyroidism. Each CDR3 is given with its conserved first and last residue. The D gene is left open where the match is weak. Clone size is given for some rows only: seen once, a few or many times, or a class if the clone is expanded.

TRBD2 | NA | TRBJ2-1 | TRBV5-1 | TGCGCCAGCAGCTTGGCCCTTAGCGGGATAGATGAGCAGTTCTTC | CASSLALSGIDEQFF
NA | few | TRBJ1-2 | TRBV28 | TGTGCCAGCAGTTTAATTCCTGGGGGCTACACCTTC | CASSLIPGGYTF
NA | many | TRBJ2-7 | TRBV28 | TGTGCCAGCAGTGCGCTGGGGGAGCTGAGCTCCTACGAGCAGTACTTC | CASSALGELSSYEQYF
TRBD2 | NA | TRBJ2-2 | TRBV27 | TGTGCCAGCAGTTCTAGCGGGATCAGCACCGGGGAGCTGTTTTTT | CASSSSGISTGELFF
TRBD1 | many | TRBJ2-5 | TRBV27 | TGTGCCAGCAACGGACAGGGGGCAGGAGAGACCCAGTACTTC | CASNGQGAGETQYF
TRBD1 | NA | TRBJ1-2 | TRBV12-3/TRBV12-4 | TGTGCCAGCAGTTTAGAAGGGACAGGGGGCAATGGCTACACCTTC | CASSLEGTGGNGYTF
NA | few | TRBJ2-1 | TRBV7-3 | TGTGCCAGCAGCTTCTTTCGGGTGGATGAGCAGTTCTTC | CASSFFRVDEQFF
TRBD1 | few | TRBJ2-5 | TRBV28 | TGTGCCAGCAGTTTAGACAGGGCAGGGGAGACCCAGTACTTC | CASSLDRAGETQYF
NA | many | TRBJ2-3 | TRBV19 | TGTGCCAGTAGTTTGTCCGGGACTCAACGAACAGATACGCAGTATTTT | CASSLSGTQRTDTQYF
TRBD1 | many | TRBJ1-1 | TRBV3-1 | TGTGCCAGCAGCCGTCGGAGGGGGCTAGGGAACACTGAAGCTTTCTTT | CASSRRRGLGNTEAFF
NA | few | TRBJ2-1 | TRBV4-2 | TGTGCCAGCAGCCAAGATTTATTGTTGGGGGACAATGAGCAGTTCTTC | CASSQDLLLGDNEQFF
NA | NA | TRBJ2-7 | TRBV7-9 | TGTGCCAGCAGCTACGGAGGAGGGAGCGAGCAGTACTTC | CASSYGGGSEQYF
NA | few | TRBJ2-6 | TRBV5-1 | TGCGCCAGCAGCTTGACCGTCCCCTCTGGGGCCAACGTCCTGACTTTC | CASSLTVPSGANVLTF
NA | many | TRBJ1-2 | TRBV12-3/TRBV12-4 | TGTGCCAGCAGTTTACAGGTCAACTATGGCTACACCTTC | CASSLQVNYGYTF
TRBD1 | few | TRBJ1-5 | TRBV7-6 | TGTGCCAGCAGCTTAGAGGGGGCCGATCAGCCCCAGCATTTT | CASSLEGADQPQHF
NA | few | TRBJ2-5 | TRBV10-2 | TGCGCCAGCAGTTCCTGGGGGTTCCAAGAGACCCAGTACTTC | CASSSWGFQETQYF
NA | many | TRBJ2-7 | TRBV5-1 | TGCGCCAGCAGCTTCATCAGCTCCTACGAGCAGTACTTC | CASSFISSYEQYF
NA | many | TRBJ2-5 | TRBV6-4 | TGTGCCGGAATACTAGTAAAAGAGACCCAGTACTTC | CAGILVKETQYF
TRBD2 | many | TRBJ2-7 | TRBV6-2/TRBV6-3 | TGTGCCAGCAGTTACTCTTTTCGGGTCGGTGGGACTAGCGGATACGAGCAGTACTTC | CASSYSFRVGGTSGYEQYF
NA | NA | TRBJ1-1 | TRBV28 | TGTGCCGGTCAAGCGGGGGACAACACTGAAGCTTTCTTT | CAGQAGDNTEAFF
NA | many | TRBJ2-7 | TRBV28 | TGTGCCAGCATATCTCGATGGGCCTACGAGCAGTACTTC | CASISRWAYEQYF
TRBD1 | many | TRBJ1-2 | TRBV7-2 | TGTGCCAGCAGCACACACTCGACAGGGGGCGGCGGCTACACCTTC | CASSTHSTGGGGYTF
TRBD1 | once | TRBJ2-7 | TRBV7-9 | TGCGCCAGCAGCTGGGACAGCGGTAACTACGAGCAGTACTTC | CASSWDSGNYEQYF
TRBD1 | NA | TRBJ2-1 | TRBV4-3 | TGCGCCAGCAGCCAAGTCGGCAGGGGGCCGGACAATGAGCAGTTCTTC | CASSQVGRGPDNEQFF
NA | many | TRBJ1-5 | TRBV18 | TGTGCCAGCTCACCAGTGGAGGACGATCAGCCCCAGCATTTT | CASSPVEDDQPQHF
TRBD2 | many | TRBJ2-5 | TRBV5-1 | TGCGCCAGCAGCTTGATTGCGGGAGGTGGAGAGACCCAGTACTTC | CASSLIAGGGETQYF
TRBD1 | many | TRBJ2-7 | TRBV12-3/TRBV12-4 | TGTGCCAGCAACCCGGACAGGGGAACCGAGCAGTACTTC | CASNPDRGTEQYF
TRBD2 | many | TRBJ2-5 | TRBV6-1 | TGTGCCAGCAGTCCGTATCGAATAGCGGGGGCCCAAGAGACCCAGTACTTC | CASSPYRIAGAQETQYF
NA | few | TRBJ2-3 | TRBV5-6 | TGTGCCAGCAGCTTCTGGGTGGATACGCAGTATTTT | CASSFWVDTQYF
NA | NA | TRBJ2-3 | TRBV6-1 | TGTGCCAGCACCCCCAAGGTCGGCACAGATACGCAGTATTTT | CASTPKVGTDTQYF
TRBD1 | NA | TRBJ2-7 | TRBV6-1 | TGTGCCAGCAGCGCGGCGAGAGACAGGGGGCCATACGAGCAGTACTTC | CASSAARDRGPYEQYF
TRBD1 | many | TRBJ1-2 | TRBV11-1 | TGTGCCAGCAGACCACGGACAGGAACTGACTATGGCTACACCTTC | CASRPRTGTDYGYTF
NA | NA | TRBJ2-2 | TRBV4-1 | TGCGCCAGCAGCCAATTGACTACCAACACCGGGGAGCTGTTTTTT | CASSQLTTNTGELFF
TRBD1 | few | TRBJ1-2 | TRBV27 | TGTGCCAGCGGGGACAGGGAGGACTATGGCTACACCTTC | CASGDREDYGYTF
NA | many | TRBJ2-2 | TRBV9 | TGTGCCAGCAGAAGTGGGGACATTAACACCGGGGAGCTGTTTTTT | CASRSGDINTGELFF
NA | many | TRBJ2-1 | TRBV5-1 | TGCGCCAGCAGCAGAAGGACAGACTACAATGAGCAGTTCTTC | CASSRRTDYNEQFF
TRBD2 | NA | TRBJ2-1 | TRBV27 | TGTGCCAGCAGCGACCCCGGGACTAGCGGGGCCCAATCCTACAATGAGCAGTTCTTC | CASSDPGTSGAQSYNEQFF
TRBD1 | many | TRBJ1-5 | TRBV6-2/TRBV6-3 | TGTGCCAGCAGTTACTCGACAGGGGGCCGGCAGCCCCAGCATTTT | CASSYSTGGRQPQHF
NA | many | TRBJ1-6 | TRBV12-3/TRBV12-4 | TGTGCCAGCAGCACCGGGACCGGGAATTCACCCCTCCACTTT | CASSTGTGNSPLHF
NA | NA | TRBJ2-7 | TRBV6-9 | TGTGCCAGCAGTTCCAGGGCCTTAGACTACGAGCAGTACTTC | CASSSRALDYEQYF
NA | few | TRBJ1-6 | TRBV20-1 | TGCAGAGCCCCCGGAGGGTTGGATTCACCCCTCCACTTT | CRAPGGLDSPLHF
NA | once | TRBJ1-5 | TRBV7-8 | TGTGCCAGCAGCTTAGGGGGCGCGCTGAATCAGCCCCAGCATTTT | CASSLGGALNQPQHF
NA | many | TRBJ2-5 | TRBV11-2 | TGTGCCAGCAGCTTAGTAGCAGAGACCCAGTACTTC | CASSLVAETQYF